This note documents a single T cell receptor (beta chain) sequence. Its antigen is still unknown. Base qualities are not recorded, but no much larger clone differs from it by a single base. RNA was extracted using the RNeasy kit, and about 0.45 to 1 ug of the RNA was reverse transcribed with random hexamers. TCR beta CDR3 regions were amplified with the immunoSEQ multiplex PCR assay covering 54 Vbeta and 13 Jbeta segments. PCR amplification bias was corrected using a synthetic template baseline for primer optimization and computational correction. The authors' analysis ran thus. Reads were annotated to V, D and J genes according to IMGT and were analyzed with immunoSEQ Analyzer, with only productive sequences retained. To calculate clonality, Shannon entropy was normalized by log2 of the number of productive unique sequences and then subtracted from one. For each patient and control, public and private clones were evaluated among the 100 most prevalent clones. Clones were defined as Susac-specific if absent from the healthy and MS cohorts, from 1052 published viral clones and from other ImmuneACCESS disease sequences. TCRdb trimmed public reads at Q25 via fastp, called clones via MiXCR and kept in-frame beta chains. Each entry merges the rows of one CDR3 protein and shows their most common DNA and genes. Here the V and J calls rest on TCRdb's processing, not on the authors' analysis. The sample table holds around 170,000 distinct CDR3 sequences, of which 95% were seen once. About 0.17% of the sample comes from the top ten.

The data were obtained in a study of CD8 T cells in Susac syndrome (dated by TCRdb to about 2019). In the study overall: Among the sequenced Susac syndrome patients, about 6 had clinically active disease and roughly eight were in clinical remission. The study compared CD8+ T cell repertoire clonality among about a dozen healthy donors, approximately 14 Susac syndrome patients and around 16 multiple sclerosis patients. Repertoire sequencing was used to test whether CD8+ T cell activation and differentiation in Susac syndrome was antigen driven. At blood withdrawal, Susac syndrome patients were either therapy-naive, taking corticosteroids (in some cases with IVIg as well), or taking IVIg alone. Overall results and qualifications from the work: Looking at Susac-specific public clones, the researchers identified 15 to 20 in the total CD8+ repertoire and four or five in the CD8+ TEMRA repertoire. The number of individuals in the TCR sequencing and HLA analysis was recognized as being relatively small. Susac syndrome CD8+ repertoires showed clonal expansion, highest in CD8+ TEMRA cells and greater in clinically active than remitting patients.

Peripheral blood CD8+ and CD4+ T cells from healthy donors, Susac syndrome patients and multiple sclerosis patients were profiled by high-throughput TCR beta sequencing. The Susac syndrome patients fulfilled recently defined diagnostic criteria for either definite or probable disease. Bulk CD8+ and CD4+ T cells were purified magnetically by negative isolation, whereas CD8+ TEMRA cells were enriched by FACS. Blood was collected in EDTA tubes and processed within 24 hours, with PBMCs isolated through density gradient centrifugation. PBMCs intended for TCR sequencing were frozen in liquid nitrogen and were later thawed in a 37 degrees C water bath. Purity of sorted or isolated CD4+, CD8+ and CD8+ TEMRA cells was at least 90%. The sample taken for sequencing was CD8+ T cells from PBMCs. The source is a human donor with Susac syndrome.

The CDR3 loop reads CASSSGQNVAYGYTF. The DNA sequence is TGTGCCAGCAGCTCAGGACAGAATGTTGCCTATGGCTACACCTTC. Recombination connected TRBV5-6 to TRBJ1-2; tentative D gene TRBD1, with 6 bases matching. CDR1 and CDR2 (SGHDT, YYEEEE) derive from the germline V gene. The CDR3 runs 15 residues from the cysteine to the phenylalanine. Only CDR3 DNA remains: 45 bases, in frame from the first base. Relative to germline, V is 3 bases shorter and J is 4 bases shorter, with 16 bases between their ends.